The T cell receptor beta chain described here comes from a study of blood T cell repertoires in COVID-19. Study at large: The samples span acute and convalescent COVID-19 from the United States, Italy and Spain.

In the authors' methods: Researchers report that nucleated cell counts were estimated from reference gene primer amplification. Using immunoSEQ multiplex PCR, the repertoire was profiled, and TCRdb retains in-frame clones only, with some absent. The V and J calls and clone size are taken from that table; D and trimming were inferred from the DNA. The sample holds about 160,000 clones, roughly nine tenths seen once. The CDR3 loop spans 15 amino acids. The V and J ends lost 4 bases and 9 bases, in that order; junction bases with no gene match: 11. CDR1 is KGHDR, CDR2 SFDVKD, per germline. This chain joins TRBV24-1 and TRBJ2-7; TRBD1 matches at 10 bases. The material sequenced was peripheral blood. The receptor comes from a man over 45 with acute or convalescent COVID-19. As DNA, the CDR3 is TGTGCCACCAGTGAGGTCGGGACAGGGGAACGTCGGCAGTACTTC. Amino acid sequence: CATSEVGTGERRQYF.